The clone carrying this TCR beta chain was detected only once. Its antigen remains unknown. A single record per CDR3 protein comes from TCRdb applying MiXCR to the 5' RACE reads. The sample has a few hundred thousand distinct CDR3 sequences; 18% are singletons. This sample stems from a study of T-cell memory formation after mild COVID-19. Study-wide context: Clusters of TCRs were largely donor specific.

Trimming took 0 bases from V and 3 from J, leaving 8 bases between them. The length of the CDR3 is 14 residues. The germline CDR1 and CDR2 sequences are MNHEY and SVGEGT. Notes on the study in general: Clones that contracted from day 15 to 85 had balanced CD4/CD8; later expanders were CD4+ biased. There were some responding clones in pre-infection memory, which suggested that cross-reactive memory had joined.

This receptor was obtained from a man aged 18 to 30 who had mild COVID-19 (a few samples of this study predate the infection). Cell type and time point are not known. This chain links TRBV6-2 or TRBV6-3 with TRBJ1-1; D gene unclear. The specimen was PBMCs or a T cell subset sorted from them (not recorded which). The CDR3 region has the DNA TGTGCCAGCAGTTACTCGACGGGATACACTGAAGCTTTCTTT. Amino acids: CASSYSTGYTEAFF.